The sequence of this T cell receptor beta chain was determined in a study of OX40 agonist ivuxolimab in advanced cancers. The repertoire was sequenced with immunoSEQ multiplex PCR; TCRdb's copy has only in-frame clones and lacks some. Of 66,000 or so clones listed, 85% are singletons. The source is an adult with an advanced solid tumor such as melanoma, head and neck, liver or kidney cancer. The sample here was CD4+ or CD8+ T cells sorted from blood, taken in a trial of the OX40 agonist ivuxolimab.

The CDR3 nucleotides read TGTGCCAGCAGCTTAGGACAGAACCAAGAGACCCAGTACTTC. Residues: CASSLGQNQETQYF. The chain combines TRBV7-3 with TRBJ2-5, with a tentative D call TRBD1 (6 bases). V was cut by 2 bases and J by 0 bases, with 7 bases left in between. The length of the CDR3 is 14 residues. Germline CDR1 is SGHTA and CDR2 is FQGTGA.